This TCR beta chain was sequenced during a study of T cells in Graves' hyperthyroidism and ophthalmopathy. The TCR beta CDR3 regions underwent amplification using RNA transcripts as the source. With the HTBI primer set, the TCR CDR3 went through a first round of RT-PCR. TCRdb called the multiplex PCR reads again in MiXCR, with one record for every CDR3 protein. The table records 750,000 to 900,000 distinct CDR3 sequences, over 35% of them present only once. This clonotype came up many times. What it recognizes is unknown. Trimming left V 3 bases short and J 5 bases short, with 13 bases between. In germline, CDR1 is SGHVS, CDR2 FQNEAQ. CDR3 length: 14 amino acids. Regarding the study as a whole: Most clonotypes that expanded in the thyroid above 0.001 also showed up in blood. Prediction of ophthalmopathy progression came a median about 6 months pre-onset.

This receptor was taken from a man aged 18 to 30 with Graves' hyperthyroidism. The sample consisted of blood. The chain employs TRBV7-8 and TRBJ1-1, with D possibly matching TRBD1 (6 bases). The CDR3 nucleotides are TGTGCCAGCAGCTTGCTACAGGGAGAAACTGAAGCTTTCTTT. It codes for CASSLLQGETEAFF.